This section outlines one TCR beta chain sequence together with its context. The target of this receptor is not known. Base qualities are not recorded, but no much larger clone differs from it by a single base. For sequencing of the TCRbeta CDR3 region, genomic DNA was extracted from the sorted cells. The immunoSEQ Assay was used to sequence the TCRbeta CDR3 regions. TCRdb took this table from immuneACCESS and kept in-frame rearrangements with V and J called. Such tables lack part of the clones; where checked against another copy, unresolved V genes explain under half of the gap, and the rest is unexplained. The sample table shows approximately 55,000 clones, and 75% to 90% are seen once. The ten largest account for 16% of the sample. Patients with autoimmune disease history or receiving systemic immunosuppression were excluded from the trial. Peripheral blood for TCR sequencing was collected from all dose cohorts at baseline, on cycle 4 day 1, and on cycle 7 day 1. The samples were taken from a phase I, first-in-human, multicenter, open-label dose-escalation trial of ivuxolimab. Adults with locally advanced or metastatic melanoma, renal cell carcinoma, hepatocellular carcinoma or head and neck squamous cell carcinoma were enrolled in the trial. Before TCR sequencing, CD4+ T cells and CD8+ T cells from peripheral blood were sorted into separate populations.

The sample is drawn from a study of OX40 agonist ivuxolimab in advanced cancers. General notes on the study: The costimulatory receptor OX40 (CD134) was targeted by ivuxolimab, a fully human IgG2 agonistic monoclonal antibody. Peripheral TCRbeta sequencing aimed to test whether ivuxolimab altered TCR sequence diversity and caused clonal T-cell expansion. Of the roughly 52 dose-escalation patients, hepatocellular carcinoma was present in approximately 20, melanoma in roughly 15, renal cell carcinoma in 9 and head and neck cancer in 9. The dose-escalation cohort was roughly 83% male with a mean age of about 58 years, ranging from about 20 to 85. Prior anti-PD-1, anti-PD-L1 or anti-CTLA-4 therapy was permitted, and 30% to 45% of dose-escalation patients had received checkpoint inhibitors. The paper reports the monotherapy dose-escalation portion (N ≈ 52 patients) of the phase I ivuxolimab trial. Intravenous ivuxolimab was administered to patients every 2 weeks at six dose levels: 0.01, 0.1, 0.3, 1.5, 3 and 10 mg/kg. Partial responses occurred in three dose-escalation patients: two with cutaneous melanoma and one with hepatocellular carcinoma. Findings and caveats that apply to the study as a whole: Low levels of normalized T-cell clonal expansion were also seen in some patients who did not respond. In the 0.1-3.0 mg/kg groups, partial responders were among the patients with the lowest normalized peripheral clonal expansion, particularly in CD8+ T cells. After ivuxolimab, expanded clones were on average more numerous among CD8+ T cells than among CD4+ T cells. The antigen specificity of the peripheral T cells that underwent clonal expansion was not determined. Clonal expansion of both CD4+ and CD8+ blood T cells was observed from baseline to week 6 at doses 0.1 to 3.0 mg/kg.

CDR1 and CDR2 were assigned from the germline V gene as MGHRA and YSYEKL. There are 16 amino acids in the CDR3, from cysteine to phenylalanine inclusive. Solely the CDR3 DNA is kept, with 48 bases framed from the first base. The trim is 1 base for V and 0 bases for J, with a gap of 10 bases between the germline ends. The receptor was derived from an adult with an advanced solid tumor such as melanoma, head and neck, liver or kidney cancer. The specimen comprised CD4+ or CD8+ T cells sorted from blood, sampled in a trial of the OX40 agonist ivuxolimab. The chain is encoded by TRBV4-1 joined to TRBJ1-3, with the D segment identity uncertain. For the CDR3, the sequence is CASSQGSAYSGNTIYF. In nucleotides, the sequence is TGCGCCAGCAGCCAAGGGTCTGCCTACTCTGGAAACACCATATATTTT.